This TCR beta chain was sequenced for a study of shared clonotypes between healthy human individuals (dated by TCRdb to about 2020). Describing the broader study: The cohort comprised two women and a few men aged 18 to 49 years. Per donor, three plates each were used for CD4 naive and CD4 memory, two for CD8 naive, and one for CD8 memory. The study deeply sequenced blood TCR repertoires of five healthy adults to estimate repertoire size and the extent of clonotype sharing between individuals. Different laboratories and diverse techniques were used to prepare libraries and sequence TCR repertoires, to increase sequencing depth and limit assay-specific biases. Each donor's leukapheresis produced roughly between roughly 0.9 and 9 billion PBMCs. What the authors observed across the whole study: Sampling was restricted to blood, and TCR repertoires in tissues likely differ from the TCR repertoires found in blood. Pairwise subsampling led to the expectation that sequencing depth would affect the degree of clonotype sharing among donors. Estimated clonotype richness was generally larger for naive than for memory subsets. Higher generation probabilities were observed for clonotypes shared by all four sorted-subset donors than for non-shared clonotypes. The genetic and exposure-history diversity represented was limited by the small number of donors. When a few donors were compared, the shared fraction of clonotypes was about 5.5% for naive CD4, over 3% for naive CD8, roughly 2.5% for memory CD4, and 0.4% for memory CD8. Rarefaction of sorted-subset datasets indicated incomplete sequencing despite the large sequencing depth.

The V end loses 4 bases and the J end loses 8 bases, and a stretch of 21 bases separates them. The CDR3 measures 15 amino acids from cysteine to phenylalanine. Only the CDR3 portion is preserved as DNA: 45 bases, with reading frame beginning at the first base. For CDR1 and CDR2, the germline V gene (reference sequence) lists SGHNT and YYREEE. The donors were healthy, HIV-negative adults who had no recently reported acute infections or vaccinations. All donors were Caucasian adults living in Nashville, Tennessee, USA. CD4+ T cells were enriched by magnetic negative selection; naive cells were then positively selected on CD45RA, and the negative fraction formed the memory subset. Blood was obtained by leukapheresis, after which PBMCs were separated by Ficoll-Histopaque density gradient centrifugation and cryopreserved in liquid nitrogen vapor phase. Analytical flow cytometry was used to check the purity and quantity of each magnetically sorted T cell population. Genomic DNA was isolated from each sorted fraction and quantified by UV absorbance on a Nanodrop 2000c.

Using the deep immunoSEQ assay, multiplex PCR amplified TCR CDR3 regions from genomic DNA. Extracted genomic DNA from each cell subset was spread evenly across all wells of several immunoSEQ 96-well plates, with each plate serving as a replicate. For sorted subsets, each replicate PCR was loaded with 200 ng genomic DNA, equivalent to roughly 30,000 T cell genomes. The purified libraries were quantified using a Qubit 3.0 fluorometer, sized with a Bioanalyzer 2100, and then quantified again using the KAPA Library Quantification kit. Each immunoSEQ 96-well plate was sequenced on its own single-read 150-cycle Illumina NextSeq 550 flow cell. The paper's processing steps were these. Because the immunoSEQ output included only junctional sequences and no quality scores, the filtering could not be the same as the filtering used for full-length reads. To assign V/J genes and CDR3, sequences were annotated against IMGT germline references using PyIR, a Python wrapper for IgBLAST v1.9. Reads were filtered out if the reads had weak V/J assignments (E-value above 1e-6), no CDR3, stop codons, out-of-frame junctions, or ambiguous translated residues. V3J clonotypes were defined as sequences sharing an identical inferred V gene, J gene, and CDR3 amino acid sequence. Percentage overlap between repertoires was computed as shared unique clonotypes divided by the size of the smaller repertoire. Three approaches were used to assess repertoire richness: RTK rarefaction, the Chao1 estimator, and Recon v2.1 estimates of unobserved clonotypes. Generation probabilities were computed with OLGA for all TCRbeta clonotypes obtained by the gDNA method from four donors. This is the immuneACCESS table as TCRdb keeps it, with only in-frame sequences that have V and J called. A part of the clones is gone; compared with another copy, unresolved V genes explain less than half, and the rest is unexplained. That table furnishes V, J and clone size, whereas the DNA furnished D and trimming. For this sample there are around 2.3 million clones; under 97% appear just once. The top ten hold roughly 0.13% of the sample.

This clone was detected only once. This receptor's antigen is unknown. No clone much larger than this one lies a single base away; base qualities are absent. The chain employs TRBV5-4 and TRBJ1-1; tentative D gene TRBD1, with 5 bases matching. The origin of this receptor is a man in his late teens or twenties in good health. Material: naive CD4+ T cells sorted from blood. The cell subset or site label for this specimen denotes: CD45RA+ positively selected. The CDR3 protein is CASSLTSPLTGEAFF. The nucleotides are TGTGCCAGCAGCCTTACGTCACCGCTCACAGGAGAAGCTTTCTTT.